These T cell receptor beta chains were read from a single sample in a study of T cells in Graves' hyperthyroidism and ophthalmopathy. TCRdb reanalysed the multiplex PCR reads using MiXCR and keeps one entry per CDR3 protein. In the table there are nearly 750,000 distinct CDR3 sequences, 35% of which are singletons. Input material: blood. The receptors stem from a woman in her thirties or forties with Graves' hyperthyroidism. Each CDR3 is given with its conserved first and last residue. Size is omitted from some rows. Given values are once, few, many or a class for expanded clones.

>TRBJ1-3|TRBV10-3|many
CAMGPGSSGNTIYF
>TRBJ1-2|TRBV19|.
CASSPLDQYGYTF
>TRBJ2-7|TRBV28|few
CASSSIETGRSYEQYF
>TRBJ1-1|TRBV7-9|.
CASSQGQGPLGAFF
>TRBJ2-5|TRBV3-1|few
CASSPGPAVETQYF
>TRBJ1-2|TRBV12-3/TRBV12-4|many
CASSPVEGAYGYTF
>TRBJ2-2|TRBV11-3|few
CASSPWTNTGELFF
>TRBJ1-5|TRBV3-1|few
CASSQGSGGNQPQHF
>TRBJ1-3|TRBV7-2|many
CASSLGARGYGNTIYF
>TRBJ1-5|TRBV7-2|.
CASSFKGANQPQHF
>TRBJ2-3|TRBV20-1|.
CSGRGRLYSSTDTQYF
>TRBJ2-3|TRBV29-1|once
CSVEVTTRTDTQYF
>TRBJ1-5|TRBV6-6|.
CASRDGDAQPQHF
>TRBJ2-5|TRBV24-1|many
CATSEGTETQYF
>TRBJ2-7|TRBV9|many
CASSVGPGYEQYF
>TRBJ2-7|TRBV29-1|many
CSVWKTESYEQYF
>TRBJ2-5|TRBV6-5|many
CASSGTEGETQYF
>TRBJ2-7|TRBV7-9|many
CASSPVRQSYEQYF
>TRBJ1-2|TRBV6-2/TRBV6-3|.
CASRMEGINGYTF
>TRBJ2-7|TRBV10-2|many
CASISGQGAMYF
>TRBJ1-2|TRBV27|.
CASSSRQRSYGYTF
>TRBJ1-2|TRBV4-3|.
CASSQERLYGYTF
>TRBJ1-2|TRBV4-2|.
CASSPRRDRTGNYGYTF
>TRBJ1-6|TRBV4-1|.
CASSQDQGSSSYNSPLHF
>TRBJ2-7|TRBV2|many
CASSDWRGSEQYF
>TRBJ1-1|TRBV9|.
CASSAPGEYSNTEASF
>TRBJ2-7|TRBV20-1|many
CSAPAGGTYEQYF
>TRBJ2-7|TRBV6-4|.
CASERQDSFYEQYF
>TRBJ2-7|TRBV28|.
CAITGSGVTYEQYF
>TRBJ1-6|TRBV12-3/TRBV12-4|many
CASSGQFNSPLHF
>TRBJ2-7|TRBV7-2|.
CASSTQGPYEQYF
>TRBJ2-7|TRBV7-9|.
CASSYGFRRGGDEQYF
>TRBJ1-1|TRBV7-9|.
CASTKDFPDDTGAFF
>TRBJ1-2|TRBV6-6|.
CASSLAGAGGIYGYTF
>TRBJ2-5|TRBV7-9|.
CASSREQEGTQYF
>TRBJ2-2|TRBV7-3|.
CASSLGGTGAGELFF
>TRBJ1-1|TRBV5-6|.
CASSSPGGVETEAFF
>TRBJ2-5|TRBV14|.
CASSPTPFGGESETQYF
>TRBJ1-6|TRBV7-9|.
CASSLQGFSYNSPLHF
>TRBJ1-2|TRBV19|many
CASSTSRYGYTF
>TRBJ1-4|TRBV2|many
CASVKQGNEKLFF
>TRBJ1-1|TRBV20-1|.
CSARDWDSGNTEAFF
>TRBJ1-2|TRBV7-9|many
CASSLNPGRMGTF
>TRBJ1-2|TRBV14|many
CASSQDKGRIFYGYTF
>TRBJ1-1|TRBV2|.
CASSGTGEATNEAFF
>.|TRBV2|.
CASSDGVGEQFF
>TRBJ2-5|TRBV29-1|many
CSVRYQETQYF
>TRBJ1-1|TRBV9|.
CASSPGPEKTEAFF
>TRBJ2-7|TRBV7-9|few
CASSLVPTGSTYEQYF
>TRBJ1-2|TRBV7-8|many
CASRFLSGTSYGYTF
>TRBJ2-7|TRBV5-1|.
CASSPRLKHLYEQYF
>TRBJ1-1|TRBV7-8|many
CASSSRVRNTEAFF
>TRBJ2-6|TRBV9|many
CASSAGFSGANVLTF
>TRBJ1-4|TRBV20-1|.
CSARDQGRLTNEKLFF
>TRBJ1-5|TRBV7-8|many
CASTLGYGWPQHF
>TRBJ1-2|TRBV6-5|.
CASSVPGRSYGYTF
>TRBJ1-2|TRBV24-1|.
CATSDGMQGRDGYTF
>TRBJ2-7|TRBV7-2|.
CANRADRMYERYF